A single count supports the clone carrying this T cell receptor (beta chain). Enrolment of Seattle patients took place during active infection, and they were followed longitudinally. This sample is drawn from a study of blood T cell repertoires in COVID-19. At the level of the study: Material from acute and convalescent COVID-19 was sourced from the United States, Italy and Spain. T cells, B-cell-depleted T cells, or PBMCs provided the cDNA or gDNA that served as material.

The CDR3 spans 15 residues. V lost 4 bases, J lost 0 bases, and 4 bases stayed unmatched. Looked up from germline, CDR1 is SGHNT and CDR2 is YYREEE (reference sequence). How the authors handled the data: It was from reference gene primer amplification that nucleated cell counts were estimated. Clones were sequenced by immunoSEQ multiplex PCR, and TCRdb holds only the in-frame ones, with some missing. From that table come the V and J calls and clone size; the DNA was used to work out D and trimming. The table records 200,000 to 250,000 clones, around 84% of them present only once. This chain joins TRBV5-4 and TRBJ2-1; 7 bases are shared with TRBD1. Sequencing used peripheral blood. The source of this sequence is a woman aged 80 or over with COVID-19, enrolled during active disease. The CDR3 spells CASSRGQASYNEQFF. CDR3 in DNA: TGTGCCAGCAGCCGAGGACAGGCCTCCTACAATGAGCAGTTCTTC. Supplemented by reference TRBV5-4 and TRBJ2-1, the full variable domain reads ETGVTQSPTHLIKTRGQQVTLRCSSQSGHNTVSWYQQALGQGPQFIFQYYREEENGRGNFPPRFSGLQFPNYSSELNVNALELDDSALYLCASSRGQASYNEQFFGPGTRLTVL.